The rows below give T cell receptor beta chains drawn from one sample of a study of cytotoxic CD8 clonotypes in ibrutinib-treated CLL. Profiling relied on immunoSEQ multiplex PCR, and the TCRdb table lists in-frame clones only, not all of them. The table shows 23,000 or so clones, with around 75% occurring only once. The sample consisted of PBMCs, taken after 24 months of ibrutinib treatment. Every receptor here comes from a human donor with chronic lymphocytic leukemia. The CDR3 runs from the conserved cysteine through the conserved F or W. The order of the fields is V gene, J gene, clone size, CDR3 protein. Clone size is given for some rows only: seen once, a few or many times, or a class if the clone is expanded.

v_call: TRBV5-1
j_call: TRBJ2-5
clone_size: NA
cdr3_aa: CASSPSDRRETQYF

v_call: TRBV5-6
j_call: TRBJ1-2
clone_size: NA
cdr3_aa: CASRQGTVTNGYTF

v_call: TRBV5-6
j_call: TRBJ2-1
clone_size: few
cdr3_aa: CASSLAGNEQFF

v_call: TRBV11-3
j_call: TRBJ2-7
clone_size: NA
cdr3_aa: CASSYDRVGEQYF

v_call: TRBV4-2
j_call: TRBJ2-5
clone_size: NA
cdr3_aa: CASSQDRKETQYF

v_call: TRBV14
j_call: TRBJ2-1
clone_size: NA
cdr3_aa: CASSQKPGGRGYNEQFF

v_call: TRBV18
j_call: TRBJ1-1
clone_size: medium-sized
cdr3_aa: CASSPRGNTEAFF

v_call: TRBV6-1
j_call: TRBJ2-1
clone_size: NA
cdr3_aa: CASSEGAVPSDEQFF

v_call: TRBV7-7
j_call: TRBJ2-1
clone_size: few
cdr3_aa: CASSLELADSYNEQFF

v_call: TRBV5-8
j_call: TRBJ2-5
clone_size: NA
cdr3_aa: CASSTGLAGSETQYF

v_call: TRBV18
j_call: TRBJ1-4
clone_size: NA
cdr3_aa: CASSVIGTGFEKLFF

v_call: TRBV19
j_call: TRBJ2-1
clone_size: NA
cdr3_aa: CASSIGDSSSNEQFF

v_call: TRBV5-1
j_call: TRBJ2-1
clone_size: NA
cdr3_aa: CASSALAGGPYEQFF

v_call: TRBV25-1
j_call: TRBJ2-7
clone_size: NA
cdr3_aa: CATGTSGDYEQYF

v_call: TRBV10-3
j_call: TRBJ2-5
clone_size: NA
cdr3_aa: CAISPTDREQETQYF

v_call: TRBV7-8
j_call: TRBJ2-7
clone_size: NA
cdr3_aa: CASSLVFGGPKEQYF

v_call: TRBV11-2
j_call: TRBJ1-2
clone_size: NA
cdr3_aa: CASSLSGGGYTF

v_call: TRBV6-1
j_call: TRBJ1-5
clone_size: NA
cdr3_aa: CASSFRQGDQPQHF

v_call: TRBV18
j_call: TRBJ1-5
clone_size: few
cdr3_aa: CASSGGQGSVGNQPQHF

v_call: TRBV5-1
j_call: TRBJ2-3
clone_size: NA
cdr3_aa: CASSPGRVSTDTQYF

v_call: TRBV5-6
j_call: TRBJ1-1
clone_size: NA
cdr3_aa: CASSLRHTEAFF

v_call: TRBV5-1
j_call: TRBJ2-3
clone_size: NA
cdr3_aa: CASSLQGTSDTQYF

v_call: TRBV5-6
j_call: TRBJ2-7
clone_size: many
cdr3_aa: CASSSTSSYEQYF

v_call: TRBV29-1
j_call: TRBJ2-4
clone_size: few
cdr3_aa: CSASEGFAKNIQYF

v_call: TRBV10-1
j_call: TRBJ2-3
clone_size: NA
cdr3_aa: CASSRDLSTDTQYF

v_call: TRBV5-1
j_call: TRBJ1-2
clone_size: NA
cdr3_aa: CASRVAGGTNYGYTF

v_call: TRBV19
j_call: TRBJ1-3
clone_size: NA
cdr3_aa: CASSIGDSLLGNTIYF

v_call: TRBV4-2
j_call: TRBJ2-7
clone_size: many
cdr3_aa: CASSLRQGGYEQYF

v_call: TRBV5-6
j_call: TRBJ1-2
clone_size: NA
cdr3_aa: CASSLASVDVYGYTF

v_call: TRBV5-6
j_call: TRBJ1-1
clone_size: NA
cdr3_aa: CASSLAFLNAEAFF

v_call: TRBV11-2
j_call: TRBJ1-5
clone_size: once
cdr3_aa: CASSPGAGRSDQPQHF